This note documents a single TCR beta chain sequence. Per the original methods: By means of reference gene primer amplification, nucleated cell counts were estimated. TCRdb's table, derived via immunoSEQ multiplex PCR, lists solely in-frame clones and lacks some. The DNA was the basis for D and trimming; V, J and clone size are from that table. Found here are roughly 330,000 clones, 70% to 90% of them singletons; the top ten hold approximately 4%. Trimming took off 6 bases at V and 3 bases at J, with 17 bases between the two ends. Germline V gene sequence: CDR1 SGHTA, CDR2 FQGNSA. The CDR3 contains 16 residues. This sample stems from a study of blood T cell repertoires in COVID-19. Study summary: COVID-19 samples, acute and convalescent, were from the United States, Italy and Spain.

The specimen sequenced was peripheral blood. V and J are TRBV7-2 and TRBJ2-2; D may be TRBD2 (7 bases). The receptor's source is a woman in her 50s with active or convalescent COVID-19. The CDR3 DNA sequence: TGTGCCAGCAGGCATCCGGGGGGCCGGTACACCGGGGAGCTGTTTTTT. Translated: CASRHPGGRYTGELFF.